Below, one T cell receptor (beta chain) is given with its context. The antigen is not known. The sample is drawn from a study of STAT5B mutations in CD4+ large granular lymphocyte leukemia. Study summary: The CDR3 'QG' motif was associated with a particular HLA allele among healthy donors.

Study-wide findings and caveats: Compared with healthy controls (2/35), patient top clones favored TRBV06 (8/27).

V dropped 0 bases and J dropped 3; count of bases not matched to a gene: 6. This CDR3 has 15 amino acids. CDR1 SGHRS and CDR2 YFSETQ come from the germline V gene. Generated by immunoSEQ multiplex PCR, the TCRdb table keeps only in-frame clones and is missing some. The table records some 28,000 clones, over 60% of them present only once. The source is a human donor in good health. The sequenced sample was CD4+ T cells from blood buffy coats. This sequence joins TRBV5-1 and TRBJ2-7, with 7 positions matching TRBD2. The CDR3 spells CASSLDLTSFYEQYF. The CDR3 region has the DNA TGCGCCAGCAGCTTGGACCTGACTAGCTTCTACGAGCAGTACTTC.